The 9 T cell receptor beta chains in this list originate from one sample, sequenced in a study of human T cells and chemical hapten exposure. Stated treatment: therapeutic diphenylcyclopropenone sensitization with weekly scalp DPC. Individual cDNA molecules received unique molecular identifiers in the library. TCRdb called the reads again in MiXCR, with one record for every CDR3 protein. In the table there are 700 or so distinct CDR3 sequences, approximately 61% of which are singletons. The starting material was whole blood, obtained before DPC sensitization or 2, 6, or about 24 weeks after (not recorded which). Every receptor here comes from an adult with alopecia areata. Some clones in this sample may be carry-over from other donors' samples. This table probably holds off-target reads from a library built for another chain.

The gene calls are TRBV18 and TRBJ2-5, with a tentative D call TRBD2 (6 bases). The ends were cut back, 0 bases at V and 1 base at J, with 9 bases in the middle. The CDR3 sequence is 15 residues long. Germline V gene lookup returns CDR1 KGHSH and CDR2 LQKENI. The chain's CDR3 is CASSPPAGTQETQYF. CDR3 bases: TGTGCCAGCTCACCACCGGCGGGGACCCAAGAGACCCAGTACTTC.

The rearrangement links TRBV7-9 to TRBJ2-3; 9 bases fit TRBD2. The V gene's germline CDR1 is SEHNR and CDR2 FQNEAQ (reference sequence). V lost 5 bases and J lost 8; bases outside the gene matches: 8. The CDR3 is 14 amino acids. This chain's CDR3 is CASSPRGTSFTQYF. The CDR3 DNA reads TGTGCCAGCAGCCCGCGCGGGACTAGCTTTACGCAGTATTTT.

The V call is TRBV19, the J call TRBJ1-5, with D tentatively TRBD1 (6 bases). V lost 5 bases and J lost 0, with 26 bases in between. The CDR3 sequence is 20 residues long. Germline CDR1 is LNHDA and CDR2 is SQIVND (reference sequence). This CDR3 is CASSPFGLVQGPNSNQPQHF. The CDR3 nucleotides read TGTGCCAGTAGTCCCTTCGGACTAGTACAGGGCCCAAATAGCAATCAGCCCCAGCATTTT.

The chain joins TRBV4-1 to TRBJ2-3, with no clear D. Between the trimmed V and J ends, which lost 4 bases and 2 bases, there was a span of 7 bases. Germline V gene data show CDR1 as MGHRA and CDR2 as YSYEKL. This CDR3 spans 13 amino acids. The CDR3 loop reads CASSRGTTDTQYF. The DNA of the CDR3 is TGCGCCAGCAGCCGCGGTACCACAGATACGCAGTATTTT.

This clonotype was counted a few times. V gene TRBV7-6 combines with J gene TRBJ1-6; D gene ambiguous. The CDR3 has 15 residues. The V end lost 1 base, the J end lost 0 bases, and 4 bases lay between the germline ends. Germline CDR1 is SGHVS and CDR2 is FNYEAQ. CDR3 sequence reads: CASSLESSYNSPLHF. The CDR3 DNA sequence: TGTGCCAGCAGCTTAGAGAGCTCCTATAATTCACCCCTCCACTTT.

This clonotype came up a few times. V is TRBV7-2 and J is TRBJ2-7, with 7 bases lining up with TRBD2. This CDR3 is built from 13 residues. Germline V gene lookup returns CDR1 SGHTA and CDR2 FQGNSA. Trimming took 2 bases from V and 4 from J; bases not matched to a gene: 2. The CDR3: CASSLTSAYEQYF. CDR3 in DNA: TGTGCCAGCAGCTTAACTAGCGCGTACGAGCAGTACTTC.

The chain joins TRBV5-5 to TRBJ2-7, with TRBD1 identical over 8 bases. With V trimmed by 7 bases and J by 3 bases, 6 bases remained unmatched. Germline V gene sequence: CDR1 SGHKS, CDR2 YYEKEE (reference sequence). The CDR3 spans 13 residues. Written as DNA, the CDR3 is TGTGCCAGCCGCAAAGGACAGGGCTACGAGCAGTACTTC. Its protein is CASRKGQGYEQYF.

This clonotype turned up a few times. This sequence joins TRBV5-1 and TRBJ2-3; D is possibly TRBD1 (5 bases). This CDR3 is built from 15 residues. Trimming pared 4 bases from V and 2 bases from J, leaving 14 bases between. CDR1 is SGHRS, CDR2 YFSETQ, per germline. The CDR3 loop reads CASSPQGAVTDTQYF. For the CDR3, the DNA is TGCGCCAGCAGCCCTCAAGGGGCGGTCACAGATACGCAGTATTTT.

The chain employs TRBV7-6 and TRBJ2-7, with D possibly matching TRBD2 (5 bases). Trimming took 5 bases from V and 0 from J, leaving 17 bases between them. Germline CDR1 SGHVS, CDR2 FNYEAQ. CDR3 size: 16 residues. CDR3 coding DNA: TGTGCCAGCAGCCCGCCACCGGGGTCGAGCTCCTACGAGCAGTACTTC. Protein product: CASSPPPGSSSYEQYF. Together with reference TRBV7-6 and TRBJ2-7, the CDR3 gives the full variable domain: GAGVSQSPRYKVTKRGQDVALRCDPISGHVSLYWYRQALGQGPEFLTYFNYEAQQDKSGLPNDRFSAERPEGSISTLTIQRTEQRDSAMYRCASSPPPGSSSYEQYFGPGTRLTVT.